This T cell receptor (beta chain) was sequenced in a study of shared clonotypes between healthy human individuals. This table comes from immunoSEQ multiplex PCR, and its TCRdb copy is limited to in-frame clones, with some not included. The repertoire holds 2 million to 2.5 million clones, 85% to 95% seen once, with 0.1% to 0.15% in the top ten. Whole-study findings and limits: Several donors held about 5% of naive CD4 clonotypes in common.

Notes on this clone: What it binds is not known.

The TCR comes from a man in his late teens or twenties in good health. The specimen sequenced was naive CD4+ T cells sorted from blood. Subset indicated: CD45RA+ positively selected.

CDR3 nucleotides: TGTGCCAGCAGCTATCCGGGACAGACTAAGGAGCAGTACTTC. This sequence encodes CASSYPGQTKEQYF. The chain joins TRBV5-4 to TRBJ2-7; 7 bases line up with TRBD1. The germline gives CDR1 SGHNT, CDR2 YYREEE (reference sequence). This CDR3 has 14 amino acids. The trim removed 3 bases at V and 7 bases at J, leaving 10 bases unmatched.